These 27 T cell receptor beta chains were sequenced from one sample in a study of cytomegalovirus exposure and HLA in healthy donors. PCR used 60 Vbeta primers and 13 Jbeta primers. Here immunoSEQ multiplex PCR was the method, and the copy in TCRdb shows in-frame clones only, minus some. The data show fewer than 250,000 clones, 70% to 80% seen once. Sequenced: PBMCs. The receptors derive from a male donor in good health and CMV-seronegative.

This clone has a count of ten or more. This chain joins TRBV4-2 and TRBJ2-1; the match to TRBD1 covers 7 bases. In germline, CDR1 is LGHNA, CDR2 YNFKEQ. The ends lost 3 bases at V and 6 bases at J; junction bases unmatched: 5. The CDR3 consists of 14 residues. The CDR3 DNA reads as TGTGCCAGCAGCCACGACGGGACAGTCAATGAGCAGTTCTTC. Amino acid sequence: CASSHDGTVNEQFF.

This chain connects TRBV4-1 to TRBJ1-1, with D perhaps matching TRBD1 (6 bases). V was trimmed by 2 bases and J by 6 bases, leaving 28 bases between them. The CDR3 has 19 amino acids. Germline-derived CDR1 and CDR2 are MGHRA and YSYEKL. Written as DNA, the CDR3 is TGCGCCAGCAGCCAAAAGGGGCACAGGGACCCCTCATATCTCGCTGAAGCTTTCTTT. It yields the protein CASSQKGHRDPSYLAEAFF.

This clone has more than one count but fewer than ten. V gene TRBV6-1 combines with J gene TRBJ1-2; 9 positions agree with TRBD1. This CDR3 spans 13 amino acids. Per germline, CDR1 MNHNS and CDR2 SASEGT. After removal of 11 bases from V and 6 bases from J, the junction contained 10 bases not matched to a gene. CDR3 DNA sequence: TGTGCCTGCTCCGGGACAGGGTATGATGGCTACACCTTC. It yields the protein CACSGTGYDGYTF.

This chain connects TRBV15 to TRBJ2-1; a weak D match, TRBD1 (5 bases). Trimming left V 1 base short and J 8 bases short, with 15 bases between. Germline CDR1 is LNHNV and CDR2 is YYDKDF (reference sequence). This CDR3 is 15 amino acids long. This CDR3 is CATSRGAGLFDEQFF. The CDR3 coding sequence is TGTGCCACCAGCAGAGGGGCAGGGTTGTTCGATGAGCAGTTCTTC. The whole variable domain, remainder taken from reference TRBV15 and TRBJ2-1, is DAMVIQNPRYQVTQFGKPVTLSCSQTLNHNVMYWYQQKSSQAPKLLFHYYDKDFNNEADTPDNFQSRRPNTSFCFLDIRSPGLGDTAMYLCATSRGAGLFDEQFFGPGTRLTVL.

The chain employs TRBV10-2 and TRBJ2-7; TRBD2 matches 8 bases. The ends lost 7 bases at V and 4 bases at J; junction bases unmatched: 9. This CDR3 has 14 amino acids. Germline V lookup: CDR1 WSHSY, CDR2 SAAADI. The CDR3 region is CASKLAGVGYEQYF. The CDR3 DNA follows: TGCGCCAGCAAGCTAGCGGGCGTTGGTTACGAGCAGTACTTC.

This clone was seen once. This chain joins TRBV28 and TRBJ2-7; D not certain. Germline lookup yields CDR1 MDHEN and CDR2 SYDVKM. V lost 7 bases to trimming and J lost 3 bases, with 19 bases between them. CDR3 length equals 15 residues. In DNA form, the CDR3 reads TGTGCCAGCATTCCCCCAGCCTCCGGGTTCTACGAGCAGTACTTC. Residues: CASIPPASGFYEQYF.

The chain is built from TRBV5-4 and TRBJ2-3; 9 nucleotides line up with TRBD1. This CDR3 has 15 residues. Trimming cost V 7 bases and J 0 bases; bases outside gene matches: 6. Germline V gene sequence: CDR1 SGHNT, CDR2 YYREEE (reference sequence). The CDR3 nucleotides read TGTGCCAGCCACTACAGGGGGCTGAGCACAGATACGCAGTATTTT. Translated: CASHYRGLSTDTQYF.

Points on this clone: Relative to the germline gene, one junction end is altered; a read error may explain this. DNA of the CDR3: TGTGCCAGCAGTTTAGGGGGGGCGCTCACTGGAGCTTTCTTT. This sequence encodes CASSLGGALTGAFF. The chain has TRBV27 and TRBJ1-1; D may be TRBD1 (6 bases). Germline values: CDR1 MNHEY, CDR2 SMNVEV (reference sequence). The CDR3 has 14 amino acids.

The V gene is TRBV19, the J gene TRBJ1-2; D call uncertain. The CDR3 has 14 amino acids. Deletions cut 9 bases from V and 3 bases from J, with 17 bases between. Per germline, CDR1 LNHDA and CDR2 SQIVND (reference sequence). The chain's CDR3 is CASNVRAEDYGYTF. CDR3 bases: TGTGCCAGCAATGTAAGGGCGGAGGACTATGGCTACACCTTC.

The chain links TRBV5-5 to TRBJ2-7, with D possibly matching TRBD2 (6 bases). This CDR3 region has 16 residues. CDR1 SGHKS and CDR2 YYEKEE come from the germline V gene (reference sequence). Trimming removed 5 bases at V and 5 bases at J, with 23 bases between. In nucleotides, the CDR3 is TGTGCCAGCAGAAGCCCCGGGGCGTCGGGAGTTAACGAGCAGTACTTC. Amino acid sequence: CASRSPGASGVNEQYF. The full variable domain, in which reference TRBV5-5 and TRBJ2-7 provide the parts outside the CDR3, is DAGVTQSPTHLIKTRGQQVTLRCSPISGHKSVSWYQQVLGQGPQFIFQYYEKEERGRGNFPDRFSARQFPNYSSELNVNALLLGDSALYLCASRSPGASGVNEQYFGPGTRLTVT.

This clone was detected only a few times. The genes are TRBV6-6 and TRBJ1-5, with D perhaps matching TRBD1 (5 bases). The germline V and J ends were trimmed by 5 bases and 0 bases, with 11 bases remaining between them. The germline V gene has CDR1 MNHNY and CDR2 SVGAGI (reference sequence). The CDR3 sequence is 15 residues long. The CDR3 is CASSPQEYSNQPQHF. The CDR3, as DNA: TGTGCCAGCAGTCCACAGGAATATAGCAATCAGCCCCAGCATTTT.

The J gene is TRBJ1-3, the V gene TRBV19; D might be TRBD1 (6 bases). CDR1 LNHDA and CDR2 SQIVND come from the germline V gene (reference sequence). The CDR3 contains 18 residues. V lost 3 bases and J lost 4, with 22 bases in between. The CDR3 DNA sequence: TGTGCCAGTAGTATTTTGAGGGGGACCCGGCTGTCCGGAAACACCATATATTTT. Its translation is CASSILRGTRLSGNTIYF. The full variable domain, in which reference TRBV19 and TRBJ1-3 provide the parts outside the CDR3, is DGGITQSPKYLFRKEGQNVTLSCEQNLNHDAMYWYRQDPGQGLRLIYYSQIVNDFQKGDIAEGYSVSREKKESFPLTVTSAQKNPTAFYLCASSILRGTRLSGNTIYFGEGSWLTVV.

This clone came up once. V usage is TRBV11-2 and J usage is TRBJ1-1; TRBD1 is a possible D gene (5 bases). V lost 3 bases to trimming and J lost 4 bases, with 18 bases between them. The CDR3 is made up of 16 amino acids. Germline loops: CDR1 SGHAT, CDR2 FQNNGV. For the CDR3, the DNA is TGTGCCAGCAGCTTTAAAAGGGGCCCGCCGCTCACTGAAGCTTTCTTT. This codes for CASSFKRGPPLTEAFF.

V is TRBV28 and J is TRBJ2-7, with D perhaps matching TRBD1 (5 bases). Deletions cut 4 bases from V and 4 bases from J, with 11 bases between. The CDR3 has 13 residues. In germline, CDR1 is MDHEN, CDR2 SYDVKM. The CDR3 nucleotides are TGTGCCAGCAGTTCCCCCTCAGGGTACGAGCAGTACTTC. Protein: CASSSPSGYEQYF.

The chain employs TRBV29-1 and TRBJ1-1; tentatively, D is TRBD1 (5 bases). Germline values: CDR1 SQVTM, CDR2 ANQGSEA. This CDR3 is built from 16 residues. V was trimmed by 7 bases and J by 0 bases, leaving 21 bases between them. The CDR3 nucleotides are TGCAGCGCACTATGGGGGGGAGGGGTAGTGAACACTGAAGCTTTCTTT. As protein: CSALWGGGVVNTEAFF.

This chain connects TRBV7-2 to TRBJ2-1; 8 bases are a match to TRBD2. In germline, CDR1 is SGHTA, CDR2 FQGNSA. The CDR3 totals 16 residues. V was clipped by 1 base and J by 3 bases; unmatched bases: 5. CDR3 protein: CASSLGGSGIYNEQFF. DNA for the CDR3: TGTGCCAGCAGCTTAGGGGGTAGCGGGATCTACAATGAGCAGTTCTTC.

This rearrangement joins TRBV5-1 to TRBJ1-1, with D perhaps matching TRBD1 (5 bases). This CDR3 is 14 amino acids long. V was trimmed by 4 bases and J by 3 bases, leaving 13 bases between them. CDR1 SGHRS and CDR2 YFSETQ come from the germline V gene. The DNA for the CDR3 is TGCGCCAGCAGCCCCCCTCGGGGGGACACTGAAGCTTTCTTT. Its translation: CASSPPRGDTEAFF.

This chain joins TRBV6-6 and TRBJ1-2; D gene uncertain. This CDR3 is built from 14 residues. The V end was cut by 0 bases, the J end by 8 bases, with 13 bases between. Per the germline V gene, CDR1 is MNHNY and CDR2 is SVGAGI (reference sequence). CDR3 region: CASSYSTAGWGYTF. The DNA of the CDR3 is TGTGCCAGCAGTTACTCAACGGCGGGCTGGGGCTACACCTTC.

The V and J genes are TRBV19 and TRBJ2-1, with 12 bases fitting TRBD2. The CDR3 consists of 16 residues. Germline loops: CDR1 LNHDA, CDR2 SQIVND (reference sequence). Losses at the gene ends were 3 bases for V and 3 bases for J; bases not matched to a gene: 3. CDR3: CASSIPLAGGYNEQFF. The CDR3 region has the DNA TGTGCCAGTAGTATCCCACTAGCGGGAGGCTACAATGAGCAGTTCTTC.

This clone has more than one count but fewer than ten. The chain joins TRBV5-6 to TRBJ1-1; D is uncertain. The CDR3 contains 12 residues. Per germline, CDR1 SGHDT and CDR2 YYEEEE. V dropped 2 bases and J dropped 4 bases, with 6 bases sitting between them. CDR3 nucleotides: TGTGCCAGCAGCTTAGGGAGCACTGAAGCTTTCTTT. It is translated as CASSLGSTEAFF.

The V and J genes are TRBV10-3 and TRBJ2-1, with 8 bases fitting TRBD2. The CDR3 is 15 residues long. The V gene's germline CDR1 is ENHRY and CDR2 SYGVKD. With V trimmed by 5 bases and J by 2 bases, 5 bases remained unmatched. In DNA, the CDR3 is TGTGCCATCAGTTTGGAGACTAGCGCCTACAATGAGCAGTTCTTC. It is translated as CAISLETSAYNEQFF.

This clone was seen a handful of times. The V call is TRBV5-1, the J call TRBJ2-4; D is uncertain. Deletions cut 3 bases from V and 1 base from J, with 11 bases between. The germline V gene has CDR1 SGHRS and CDR2 YFSETQ. The CDR3 contains 15 residues. This CDR3 reads CASSYNYPAKNIQYF. The CDR3 bases are TGCGCCAGCAGCTACAACTACCCCGCCAAAAACATTCAGTACTTC.

This chain links TRBV19 with TRBJ2-3; 8 positions match TRBD1. V gave up 7 bases and J gave up 0 bases; unmatched junction bases: 6. CDR1 and CDR2 (germline): LNHDA, SQIVND (reference sequence). The CDR3 is 15 amino acids. This CDR3 is CASNRGYPSTDTQYF. The CDR3 nucleotides read TGTGCCAGTAACAGGGGGTATCCTAGCACAGATACGCAGTATTTT.

This clone was observed once. V usage is TRBV7-2 and J usage is TRBJ2-7, with TRBD2 matching over 8 bases. Per germline, CDR1 SGHTA and CDR2 FQGNSA. This CDR3 region has 16 residues. The V segment lost 4 bases and the J segment 0 bases; nucleotides outside the gene matches: 8. CDR3 loop: CASSYLSGGLSYEQYF. CDR3 nucleotides: TGTGCCAGCAGCTACCTTTCGGGGGGGCTCTCCTACGAGCAGTACTTC.

The chain joins TRBV7-9 to TRBJ2-2, with TRBD2 matching over 9 bases. Germline trimming cut 8 bases from V and 3 bases from J; bases unmatched to any gene: 4. The CDR3 loop spans 14 amino acids. Germline V CDR1 and CDR2: SEHNR, FQNEAQ (reference sequence). CDR3 sequence (DNA): TGTGCCAGCGGTAGCGGGAGCTACACCGGGGAGCTGTTTTTT. This gives the protein CASGSGSYTGELFF.

Only a few counts were recorded for this clone. The chain couples TRBV4-1 to TRBJ2-5; 8 bases agree with TRBD2. CDR1 is MGHRA and CDR2 is YSYEKL in the germline V gene. Unmatched junction bases numbered 7, after V lost 6 bases and J lost 4 bases. CDR3 size: 14 residues. CDR3 in amino acids: CASSRPGLVETQYF. In DNA form, the CDR3 reads TGCGCCAGCAGTCGTCCGGGACTAGTAGAGACCCAGTACTTC.

This clone came up a few times. The DNA for the CDR3 is TGTGCCAGTAGTTTGGACGGGACAGCTTACGAGCAGTACTTC. As protein: CASSLDGTAYEQYF. This sequence joins TRBV19 and TRBJ2-5, with 7 nucleotides matching TRBD1. Judging by the DNA end, TRBJ2-7 fits better; the J call may be wrong. The CDR3 runs 14 residues. CDR1 and CDR2 (germline): LNHDA, SQIVND (reference sequence).